This entry concerns a single T cell receptor (beta chain). Antigen specificity is unknown. This specimen comes from a study of CXCR3-negative and CXCR3-positive naive CD8 T cells. Study findings and constraints: Naive cells with CXCR3 showed TRB CDR3s that were more hydrophobic than those in CXCR3-negative naive cells. CXCR3 expression dropped partially after cryopreservation, and most assays relied on fresh PBMCs.

TRB cDNA was prepared as libraries by UMI-labeled 5' RACE. TCRdb re-called the 5' RACE reads and catalogs CDR3 proteins one per entry, DNA excluded. In all, the sample yields around 66,000 distinct CDR3 sequences. This CDR3 spans 14 amino acids. Sequencing was performed on naive CXCR3+ CD8+ T cells from blood. Subset specified: CD45RO-CCR7+CD27+CD95- naive CD8+ T cells expressing CXCR3 (TNR3+). The TCR sequence derives from a human donor in good health. Some clones in this sample may be carry-over from other donors' samples. This sequence joins TRBV12-3 or TRBV12-4 and TRBJ2-5; without DNA, the TCRdb call of TRBD2 cannot be checked. CDR3 amino acids: CASRARSIQETQYF.